This entry lists 30 T cell receptor beta chains sequenced from one sample in a study of T cell clonotyping in hematopoietic cell transplantation (dated by TCRdb to about 2021). Library method: the immunoSEQ multiplex PCR assay. TCRdb took over this immuneACCESS table, retaining in-frame rearrangements with V and J assigned. Such tables are incomplete; in checked studies, under half of the missing clones stem from an unresolved V gene, and the remainder is unexplained. The sample table lists fewer than 20,000 clones, about 83% of them with a count of one. The ten largest make up 4% to 4.5% of the sample. What the time point label conveys for this sample: 100 days after allo-HCT. The specimen comprised PBMCs, sampled 100 days after allogeneic stem cell transplant. All receptors derive from a male patient between 55 and 70 years old who had an allogeneic stem cell transplant from a related donor, so the T cells may come from the graft donor. Some clones in this sample may be carry-over from other donors' samples.

This chain connects TRBV7-9 to TRBJ2-3; 7 bases are shared with TRBD2. Germline-derived CDR1 and CDR2 are SEHNR and FQNEAQ (reference sequence). The V segment lost 5 bases and the J segment 4 bases; nucleotides outside the gene matches: 9. The CDR3 covers 15 residues. The CDR3 region has the DNA TGTGCCAGCAGCGCCTCCGGGACTACTTCAGATACGCAGTATTTT. Translating gives CASSASGTTSDTQYF.

The chain joins TRBV19 to TRBJ1-3; D possibly corresponds to TRBD1 (6 bases). Germline loops: CDR1 LNHDA, CDR2 SQIVND (reference sequence). Trimming stripped 5 bases from V and 3 bases from J, with 11 bases between. The length of the CDR3 is 14 residues. CDR3 loop: CASSLRQDGNTIYF. In DNA, the CDR3 is TGTGCCAGTAGTCTCCGACAGGATGGAAACACCATATATTTT.

This clone has a handful of counts. The chain carries TRBV7-9 and TRBJ1-2; D gene unclear. The V gene's germline CDR1 is SEHNR and CDR2 FQNEAQ (reference sequence). Trimming left V 5 bases short and J 8 bases short, with 15 bases between. The CDR3 runs to 13 residues. The CDR3 loop reads CASSPALGSGYTF. The CDR3 bases are TGTGCCAGCAGCCCGGCCCTAGGCTCCGGCTACACCTTC.

The V and J genes are TRBV28 and TRBJ1-4; no clear D gene. Germline assignment: CDR1 MDHEN and CDR2 SYDVKM. The CDR3 length is 14 residues. V lost 3 bases and J 0 bases, leaving 5 bases between the germline ends. The CDR3 loop reads CASSFASTNEKLFF. The CDR3 DNA sequence: TGTGCCAGCAGTTTCGCGTCAACTAATGAAAAACTGTTTTTT.

The chain has TRBV25-1 and TRBJ2-4, with no clear D. CDR3 size: 14 residues. CDR1 and CDR2 from the germline V gene are MGHDK and SYGVNS. V lost 6 bases, J lost 5 bases, and 14 bases lay in between. The CDR3 DNA follows: TGTGCCAGCAGCCCGAACTTTGCCCAAAACATTCAGTACTTC. It encodes CASSPNFAQNIQYF.

This CDR3 reads CASSQNDGENYEQYF. The CDR3 DNA reads as TGCGCCAGCAGCCAAAACGACGGGGAGAACTACGAGCAGTACTTC. The V gene is TRBV4-1, the J gene TRBJ2-7; possibly TRBD2 for D (5 bases). The V and J ends lost 2 bases and 3 bases respectively, with 14 bases between them. Germline V gene data show CDR1 as MGHRA and CDR2 as YSYEKL. This CDR3 is built from 15 residues.

J is TRBJ2-3 and V is TRBV6-1; TRBD2 matches at 12 bases. Germline V lookup: CDR1 MNHNS, CDR2 SASEGT. Germline trimming cut 6 bases from V and 6 bases from J; bases unmatched to any gene: 7. The CDR3 is 15 amino acids. CDR3 in amino acids: CASRSLAGGPDTQYF. The CDR3 DNA reads TGTGCCAGCAGAAGCCTAGCGGGGGGGCCTGATACGCAGTATTTT.

The chain combines TRBV6-5 with TRBJ2-5; maybe TRBD2 (5 bases). V dropped 6 bases and J dropped 1 base, with 12 bases sitting between them. CDR1 is MNHEY, CDR2 SVGAGI, per germline. The CDR3 contains 14 residues. CDR3 loop: CASSARESQETQYF. In nucleotides, the CDR3 is TGTGCCAGCAGCGCCCGGGAAAGCCAAGAGACCCAGTACTTC.

The V and J genes are TRBV6-5 and TRBJ2-3; 8 nucleotides line up with TRBD2. The CDR3 sequence is 13 residues long. From germline, CDR1 is MNHEY and CDR2 SVGAGI. The junction had 4 bases not matched to a gene; V was cut back by 6 bases and J by 5 bases. The CDR3 DNA sequence: TGTGCCAGCAGGCAACGGGGGGGAGATACGCAGTATTTT. Its protein product is CASRQRGGDTQYF.

The rearrangement links TRBV7-6 to TRBJ2-7, with 8 bases that match TRBD1. The CDR3 has 15 residues. In germline, CDR1 is SGHVS, CDR2 FNYEAQ. V lost 1 base and J lost 2; bases outside the gene matches: 4. In DNA, the CDR3 is TGTGCCAGCAGCTTAGGCCCGGACAGGGCCTACGAGCAGTACTTC. Translating it yields CASSLGPDRAYEQYF.

The chain employs TRBV5-4 and TRBJ2-3, with 8 bases aligning to TRBD1. Looked up from germline, CDR1 is SGHNT and CDR2 is YYREEE (reference sequence). This CDR3 is built from 15 residues. V lost 4 bases to trimming and J lost 0 bases; unmatched junction nucleotides: 4. CDR3 protein: CASSAWTGSTDTQYF. CDR3 coding DNA: TGTGCCAGCAGCGCATGGACAGGGAGCACAGATACGCAGTATTTT.

The V and J genes are TRBV6-6 and TRBJ1-2; 9 bases match TRBD1. Germline CDR1 is MNHNY and CDR2 is SVGAGI (reference sequence). V was clipped by 0 bases and J by 6 bases; unmatched bases: 8. This CDR3 has 16 amino acids. CDR3 nucleotide sequence: TGTGCCAGCAGTTACTCTGTACAGGGGGCGAGGCATGGCTACACCTTC. It codes for CASSYSVQGARHGYTF.

The chain is built from TRBV6-5 and TRBJ2-7; D might be TRBD1 (5 bases). CDR1 and CDR2 (germline): MNHEY, SVGAGI. This CDR3 has 15 amino acids. V shed 2 bases and J shed 5 bases, with 16 bases lying between them. The DNA of the CDR3 is TGTGCCAGCAGTTACCCCGGTGTCAGGGAAAACGAGCAGTACTTC. Encoded protein: CASSYPGVRENEQYF.

V is TRBV23-1 and J is TRBJ1-2, with a possible D match to TRBD1 (5 bases). TRBV23-1 is an open reading frame whose function is uncertain. Trimming took 6 bases from V and 8 from J, leaving 13 bases between them. The CDR3 covers 12 residues. CDR3 in DNA: TGCGCCAGCAGGGGACCCACCCAAGGCTACACCTTC. Its translation: CASRGPTQGYTF.

This chain uses TRBV11-1 with TRBJ2-1, with D possibly being TRBD2 (6 bases). V lost 2 bases and J lost 8, with 10 bases in between. CDR3 length: 13 amino acids. Per the germline V gene, CDR1 is SGHAT and CDR2 is FQDESV (reference sequence). Here the CDR3 reads CASSLPWEDEQFF. In DNA, the CDR3 is TGTGCCAGCAGCTTACCGTGGGAGGATGAGCAGTTCTTC. Filled out from reference TRBV11-1 and TRBJ2-1, the complete variable domain reads EAEVAQSPRYKITEKSQAVAFWCDPISGHATLYWYRQILGQGPELLVQFQDESVVDDSQLPKDRFSAERLKGVDSTLKIQPAELGDSAMYLCASSLPWEDEQFFGPGTRLTVL.

This chain connects TRBV5-1 to TRBJ2-3; 8 bases are shared with TRBD2. Germline CDR1 reads SGHRS; CDR2 reads YFSETQ. The V segment lost 3 bases and the J segment 6 bases; nucleotides outside the gene matches: 9. CDR3 size: 15 residues. The CDR3 sequence is CASSSSGGPDDTQYF. In DNA, the CDR3 is TGCGCCAGCAGCTCCTCGGGGGGGCCCGACGATACGCAGTATTTT.

Here the CDR3 reads CASSLNRGTDTQYF. CDR3 DNA: TGCGCCAGCAGCTTAAACAGGGGCACAGATACGCAGTATTTT. The chain joins TRBV5-1 to TRBJ2-3; D is perhaps TRBD1 (6 bases). Trimming left V 2 bases short and J 1 base short, with 8 bases between. In germline, CDR1 is SGHRS, CDR2 YFSETQ. This CDR3 is built from 14 residues.

The genes are TRBV2 and TRBJ1-4; D remains ambiguous. The CDR3 is 10 amino acids. Trimming took off 11 bases at V and 8 bases at J, with 9 bases between the two ends. CDR1 is SNHLY and CDR2 is FYNNEI in the germline V gene. The CDR3 sequence is CAGGEEKLFF. CDR3 sequence (DNA): TGTGCCGGAGGAGAGGAAAAACTGTTTTTT. Looking up the rest from reference TRBV2 and TRBJ1-4 gives the full variable domain: EPEVTQTPSHQVTQMGQEVILRCVPISNHLYFYWYRQILGQKVEFLVSFYNNEISEKSEIFDDQFSVERPDGSNFTLKIRSTKLEDSAMYFCAGGEEKLFFGSGTQLSVL.

The chain uses TRBV7-3 and TRBJ1-4; perhaps TRBD1 as D (5 bases). Germline CDR1 reads SGHTA; CDR2 reads FQGTGA. CDR3 length equals 15 residues. Trimming cost V 5 bases and J 8 bases, with 18 bases left between them. This CDR3 is CASSLVGGVGEKLFF. The CDR3 DNA follows: TGTGCCAGCAGCCTCGTTGGGGGAGTCGGCGAAAAACTGTTTTTT. Variable domain in full (rest from reference TRBV7-3 and TRBJ1-4): GAGVSQTPSNKVTEKGKYVELRCDPISGHTALYWYRQSLGQGPEFLIYFQGTGAADDSGLPNDRFFAVRPEGSVSTLKIQRTERGDSAVYLCASSLVGGVGEKLFFGSGTQLSVL.

The CDR3 loop reads CASSFEQGNGYTF. The DNA for the CDR3 is TGCGCCAGCAGCTTTGAACAGGGCAACGGCTACACCTTC. V is TRBV5-1 and J is TRBJ1-2, with D possibly being TRBD1 (6 bases). V lost 2 bases, J lost 8 bases, and 13 bases lay in between. The CDR3 consists of 13 residues. Per germline, CDR1 SGHRS and CDR2 YFSETQ.

This chain links TRBV2 with TRBJ1-6; a weak D match, TRBD1 (6 bases). Germline CDR1 is SNHLY and CDR2 is FYNNEI. The CDR3 length is 14 residues. V lost 4 bases to trimming and J lost 9 bases, with 13 bases between them. The CDR3 region has the DNA TGTGCCAGCAGTGTTCTCAGGGGTCGTTCACCCCTCCACTTT. It yields the protein CASSVLRGRSPLHF.

This clone was found once. The chain has TRBV28 and TRBJ1-2; D gene unclear. The CDR3 contains 12 residues. V lost 3 bases, J lost 3 bases, and 5 bases lay in between. Germline CDR1 reads MDHEN; CDR2 reads SYDVKM. DNA of the CDR3: TGTGCCAGCAGTTTCTCCCACTATGGCTACACCTTC. It yields the protein CASSFSHYGYTF.

The chain uses TRBV29-1 and TRBJ2-2, with unresolved D. Between the trimmed V and J ends, which lost 2 bases and 6 bases, there was a span of 13 bases. Germline-derived CDR1 and CDR2 are SQVTM and ANQGSEA. The CDR3 consists of 14 residues. DNA of the CDR3: TGCAGCGTTGAATGGAGTGTGGGTGCCGGGGAGCTGTTTTTT. This gives the protein CSVEWSVGAGELFF.

This clone came up a few times. The CDR3 reads CASSLNPGSGYTF. CDR3 nucleotide sequence: TGTGCCAGCAGCTTGAATCCAGGGAGTGGCTACACCTTC. This chain links TRBV7-6 with TRBJ1-2, with D possibly matching TRBD1 (5 bases). Germline V gene lookup returns CDR1 SGHVS and CDR2 FNYEAQ. V was shortened by 3 bases and J by 7 bases, with 12 bases between the two germline ends. This CDR3 comprises 13 residues.

The V and J genes are TRBV4-2 and TRBJ2-7; 11 bases map to TRBD1. This CDR3 has 16 residues. The germline gives CDR1 LGHNA, CDR2 YNFKEQ. V lost 2 bases to trimming and J lost 3 bases; unmatched junction nucleotides: 6. CDR3 coding DNA: TGTGCCAGCAGCCAACAGGGAGGGACAGGGGGCTACGAGCAGTACTTC. It codes for CASSQQGGTGGYEQYF.

The chain employs TRBV7-6 and TRBJ1-4; TRBD1 is a possible D gene (5 bases). Germline CDR1 and CDR2: SGHVS and FNYEAQ. CDR3 length equals 16 residues. The V end lost 5 bases, the J end lost 0 bases, and 13 bases lay between the germline ends. The CDR3 nucleotides read TGTGCCAGCAGCCCAGGGAGTGTTGCAACTAATGAAAAACTGTTTTTT. Translation: CASSPGSVATNEKLFF.

The chain combines TRBV19 with TRBJ2-2; possible D gene TRBD1, 6 bases. CDR3 size: 16 residues. The germline V and J ends were trimmed by 2 bases and 4 bases, with 14 bases remaining between them. CDR1 is LNHDA, CDR2 SQIVND, per germline (reference sequence). The CDR3, as DNA: TGTGCCAGTAGTATATCAGGGGCGCGGATCACCGGGGAGCTGTTTTTT. It yields the protein CASSISGARITGELFF.

V gene TRBV7-9 combines with J gene TRBJ2-7; D is perhaps TRBD1 (5 bases). This CDR3 contains 14 residues. Trimming took 5 bases from V and 5 from J, leaving 16 bases between them. Germline V gene sequence: CDR1 SEHNR, CDR2 FQNEAQ (reference sequence). CDR3 amino acids: CASSHRSIDDEQYF. In nucleotides, the CDR3 is TGTGCCAGCAGCCACAGGTCCATAGACGACGAGCAGTACTTC.

This chain connects TRBV19 to TRBJ1-1; tentative D call: TRBD1 (5 bases). The CDR3 sequence is 16 residues long. CDR1 is LNHDA, CDR2 SQIVND, per germline (reference sequence). V was shortened by 0 bases and J by 6 bases, with 17 bases between the two germline ends. The CDR3 sequence is CASSIDLIRAKSEAFF. Here the CDR3 DNA reads TGTGCCAGTAGTATAGATCTTATCAGGGCGAAGTCTGAAGCTTTCTTT.

The chain employs TRBV7-2 and TRBJ1-4; D gene ambiguous. Per the germline V gene, CDR1 is SGHTA and CDR2 is FQGNSA. V was clipped by 5 bases and J by 6 bases, with 10 bases between them. CDR3 length: 13 amino acids. The CDR3 region is CASSARVDEKLFF. CDR3 DNA sequence: TGTGCCAGCAGCGCCCGAGTTGATGAAAAACTGTTTTTT.